This TCR beta chain was sequenced during a study of CD8+ T cells in alopecia areata (dated by TCRdb to the late 2010s). In terms of the full investigation: Treated patients were enrolled in an open-label pilot trial of oral tofacitinib at 5 to 10 mg twice daily for moderate-to-severe alopecia areata. RNA came from the PAXgene miRNA kit for fixed scalp, the miRNeasy kit for PBMCs, and the RNeasy kit for mouse skin. In humans, TCRbeta sequencing was performed on scalp tissue and on sorted CD4+ and CD8+ peripheral blood T cells from healthy controls and from patients with patchy or totalis/universalis alopecia areata. Scalp clonality was compared across normal scalp (n=4), patchy alopecia areata scalp (n=8), and alopecia totalis/universalis scalp (n=8). High-throughput TCRbeta sequencing was used to examine T cell clonal expansion in alopecia areata in both the C3H/HeJ mouse model and human patients. TCRbeta CDR3 regions were amplified by immunoSEQ multiplex PCR using 35 Vbeta forward and 13 Jbeta reverse primers. Patients stayed on tofacitinib for 6 to 18 months and then had 6 months of follow-up off drug so that delayed response and recurrence could be assessed. Tofacitinib-treated patients had biopsies at baseline and at 4 and 24 weeks of treatment, with a later scalp biopsy in several patients. The investigation overall reported the following: Resident alphabeta T cells in normal human skin are also sequenced, complicating scalp TCR repertoire analysis, unlike mouse skin dominated by gammadelta T cells. Shared TCR sequences between patients were less evident than in mice, which may be partly attributable to HLA diversity in the patient population. Higher clonality and more expanded CD8+ clones were observed in lesional scalp than in normal scalp, particularly in alopecia totalis/universalis, a finding suggestive of antigenic drive.

The method behind the library was the immunoSEQ multiplex PCR assay. To provide template for TCR sequencing, every sample had RNA extracted and reverse transcribed into cDNA. SuperScript III was used to make first-strand cDNA, primed with a 2:1 mix of oligo-dT and random hexamers. Amplification bias was assessed with a synthetic immune receptor repertoire, and residual bias was removed computationally. As for the authors' bioinformatics: After raw reads were preprocessed to remove errors, the CDR3 was defined following IMGT conventions as running from the conserved cysteine to phenylalanine. Clonality was computed by normalizing Shannon entropy by log2 of the number of productive unique TCRs and subtracting the result from 1. Scalp TCRbeta sequences were cross-referenced with sorted blood CD4 and CD8 repertoires so that the CD4 or CD8 identity of scalp clones could be inferred. TCRdb obtained this table from immuneACCESS and retained in-frame rearrangements with V and J assigned. These tables miss some clones; where compared with another copy, unresolved V genes account for less than half of the shortfall, and the remainder is unexplained. V, J and clone size are taken as reported in that table, and D and trimming were inferred from the DNA itself. The sample table shows roughly 150,000 clones, and roughly 64% are seen once. The ten most abundant clones make up about 6.8% of the sample.

To note about this clone: This clone's antigen is unknown. No much larger clonotype is one base removed from it; base qualities were not supplied.

The CDR3 measures 11 amino acids from cysteine to phenylalanine. Only the CDR3 DNA is retained, 33 bases long and in frame from the first base. The germline V gene yields SNHLY for CDR1 and FYNNEI for CDR2. Trimming costs V 3 bases and J 14 bases, and their ends lie 13 bases apart. The sample's time point label, in plain terms: baseline before oral tofacitinib. From alopecia areata patients, peripheral blood was collected along with lesional scalp punch biopsies. PBMCs were isolated by density centrifugation and stained for CD3, CD4 and CD8, after which CD4+ and CD8+ T cells were sorted on a FACSAria.

The TCR comes from a human donor with alopecia areata. Here the chain combines TRBV2 and TRBJ1-2; no D gene is confidently identified. Sequenced material: CD4+ T cells sorted from blood, taken at week 0. The nucleotide sequence is TGTGCCAGCAGTGATCATGTTAGGAGGACCTTC. Its protein is CASSDHVRRTF.